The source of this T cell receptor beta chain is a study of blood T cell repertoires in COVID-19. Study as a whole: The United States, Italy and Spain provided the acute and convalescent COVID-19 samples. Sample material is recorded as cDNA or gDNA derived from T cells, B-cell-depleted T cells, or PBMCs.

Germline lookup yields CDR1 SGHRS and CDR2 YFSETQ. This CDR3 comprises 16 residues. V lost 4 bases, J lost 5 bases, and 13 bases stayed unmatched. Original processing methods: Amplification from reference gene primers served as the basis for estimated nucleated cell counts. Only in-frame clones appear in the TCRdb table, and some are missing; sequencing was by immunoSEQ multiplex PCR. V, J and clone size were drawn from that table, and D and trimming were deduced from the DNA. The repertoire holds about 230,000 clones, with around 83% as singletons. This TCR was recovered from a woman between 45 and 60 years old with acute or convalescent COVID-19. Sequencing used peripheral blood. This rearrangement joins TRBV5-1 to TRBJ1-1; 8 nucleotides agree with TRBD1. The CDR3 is CASSRETGVRGTEAFF. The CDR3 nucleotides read TGCGCCAGCAGCCGCGAGACAGGGGTCCGAGGAACTGAAGCTTTCTTT. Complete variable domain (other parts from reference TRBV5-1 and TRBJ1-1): KAGVTQTPRYLIKTRGQQVTLSCSPISGHRSVSWYQQTPGQGLQFLFEYFSETQRNKGNFPGRFSGRQFSNSRSEMNVSTLELGDSALYLCASSRETGVRGTEAFFGQGTRLTVV.